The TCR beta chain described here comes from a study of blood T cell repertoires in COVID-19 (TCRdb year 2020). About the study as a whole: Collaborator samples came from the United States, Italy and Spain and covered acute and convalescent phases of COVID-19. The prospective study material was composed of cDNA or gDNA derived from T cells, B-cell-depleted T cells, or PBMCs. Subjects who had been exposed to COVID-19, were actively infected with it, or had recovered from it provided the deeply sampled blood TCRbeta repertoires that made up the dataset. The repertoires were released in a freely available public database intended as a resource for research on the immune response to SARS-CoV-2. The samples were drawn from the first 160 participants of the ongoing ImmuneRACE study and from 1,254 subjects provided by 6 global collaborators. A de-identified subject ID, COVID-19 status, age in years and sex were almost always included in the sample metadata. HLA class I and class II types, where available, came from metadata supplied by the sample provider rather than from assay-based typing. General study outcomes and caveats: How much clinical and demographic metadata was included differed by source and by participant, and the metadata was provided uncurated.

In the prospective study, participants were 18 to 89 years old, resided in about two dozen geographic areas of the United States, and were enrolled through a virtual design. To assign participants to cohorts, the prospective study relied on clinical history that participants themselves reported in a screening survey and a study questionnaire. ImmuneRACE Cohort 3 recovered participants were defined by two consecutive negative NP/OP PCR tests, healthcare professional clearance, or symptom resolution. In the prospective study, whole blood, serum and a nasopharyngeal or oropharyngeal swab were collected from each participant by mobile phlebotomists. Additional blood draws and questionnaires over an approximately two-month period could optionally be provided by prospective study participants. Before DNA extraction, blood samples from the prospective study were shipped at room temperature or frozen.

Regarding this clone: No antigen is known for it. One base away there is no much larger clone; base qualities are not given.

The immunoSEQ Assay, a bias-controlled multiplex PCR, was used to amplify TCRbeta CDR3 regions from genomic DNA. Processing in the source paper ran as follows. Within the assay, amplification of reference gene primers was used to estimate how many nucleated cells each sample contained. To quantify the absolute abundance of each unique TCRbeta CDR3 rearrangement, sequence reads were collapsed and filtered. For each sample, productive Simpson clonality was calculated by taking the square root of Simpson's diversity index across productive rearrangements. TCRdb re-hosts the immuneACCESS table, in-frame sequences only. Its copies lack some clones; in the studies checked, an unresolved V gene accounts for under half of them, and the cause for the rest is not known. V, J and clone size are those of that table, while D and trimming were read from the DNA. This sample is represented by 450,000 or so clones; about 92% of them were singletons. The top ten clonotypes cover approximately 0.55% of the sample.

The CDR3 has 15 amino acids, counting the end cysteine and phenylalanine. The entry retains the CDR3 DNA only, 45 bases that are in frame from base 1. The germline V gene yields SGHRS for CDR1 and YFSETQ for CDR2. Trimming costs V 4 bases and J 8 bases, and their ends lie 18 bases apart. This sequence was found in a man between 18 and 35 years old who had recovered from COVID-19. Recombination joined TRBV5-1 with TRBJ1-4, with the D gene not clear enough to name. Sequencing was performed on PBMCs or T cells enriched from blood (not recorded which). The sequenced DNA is TGCGCCAGCAGCCCGGAGGATACCCGAGGGGAAAAACTGTTTTTT. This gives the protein CASSPEDTRGEKLFF.